This TCR beta chain came from a study of cytomegalovirus exposure and HLA in healthy donors. CDR3 length: 14 residues. The germline gives CDR1 MNHEY, CDR2 SMNVEV (reference sequence). Trimming cost V 1 base and J 2 bases, with 9 bases left between them. Findings and limits, study-wide: The investigators catalogued 150 to 200 TCR beta chains as cytomegalovirus-associated. In an earlier analysis, most TCR beta V segments were productive about 87% or about 30% of the time. Later analysis associated a missense DCLRE1C variant with TCR beta V- and J-gene trimming.

PCR amplification relied on 60 Vbeta primers (plus 13 Jbeta primers). TCRdb's table, derived via immunoSEQ multiplex PCR, lists solely in-frame clones and lacks some. The sample records 85,000 to 110,000 clones, 60% to 70% being singletons. Points on this clone: The antigen is unknown.

The chain links TRBV27 to TRBJ2-7; perhaps TRBD1 as D (5 bases). This TCR was sampled from a woman in her 50s in good health and CMV-seronegative. The source material was PBMCs. The CDR3 reads CASSLLGRAYEQYF. CDR3 sequence (DNA): TGTGCCAGCAGTTTATTAGGCAGGGCCTACGAGCAGTACTTC.